The sequence of this TCR beta chain was determined in a study of neoadjuvant anti-PD-1 for oral cavity cancer. Background on the study: Patients without progression received a fourth nivolumab dose around day 43, then surgical resection on days 50-56.

Time point indicated: after neoadjuvant nivolumab, at surgical resection. This clone was observed a few times. Data came from immunoSEQ multiplex PCR; TCRdb stores just in-frame clones and leaves some out. This table has approximately 10,000 clones, around 72% appearing once. The sequence was obtained from a person between 40 and 85 years old with oral cavity squamous cell carcinoma. The sequenced sample was PBMCs, obtained after nivolumab (anti-PD-1) treatment.

The CDR3 here is CASSLENFTEAFF. CDR3 DNA: TGTGCCAGCAGCTTAGAGAATTTCACTGAAGCTTTCTTT. The V gene is TRBV11-2, the J gene TRBJ1-1; D unresolved. CDR3 size: 13 residues. Germline assignment: CDR1 SGHAT and CDR2 FQNNGV. V shed 0 bases and J shed 4 bases, with 6 bases lying between them. Full variable domain (remainder filled in from reference TRBV11-2 and TRBJ1-1): EAGVAQSPRYKIIEKRQSVAFWCNPISGHATLYWYQQILGQGPKLLIQFQNNGVVDDSQLPKDRFSAERLKGVDSTLKIQPAKLEDSAVYLCASSLENFTEAFFGQGTRLTVV.